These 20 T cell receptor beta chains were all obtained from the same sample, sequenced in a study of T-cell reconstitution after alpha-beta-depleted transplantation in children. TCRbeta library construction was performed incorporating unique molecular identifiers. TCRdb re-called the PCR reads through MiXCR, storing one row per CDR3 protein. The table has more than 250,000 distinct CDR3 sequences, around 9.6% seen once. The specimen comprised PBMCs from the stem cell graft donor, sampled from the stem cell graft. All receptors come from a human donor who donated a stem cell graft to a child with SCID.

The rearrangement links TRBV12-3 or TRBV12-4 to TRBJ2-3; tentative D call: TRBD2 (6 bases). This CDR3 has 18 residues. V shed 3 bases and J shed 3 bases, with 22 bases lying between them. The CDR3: CASSFPRDSGGRTDTQYF. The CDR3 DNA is TGTGCCAGCAGTTTTCCCCGGGACTCCGGAGGGAGGACAGATACGCAGTATTTT.

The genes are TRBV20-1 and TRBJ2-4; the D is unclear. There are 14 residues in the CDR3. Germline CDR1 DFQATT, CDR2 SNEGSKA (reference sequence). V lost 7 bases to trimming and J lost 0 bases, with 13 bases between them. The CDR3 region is CSGQAALAKNIQYF. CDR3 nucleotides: TGCAGTGGGCAGGCAGCCCTAGCCAAAAACATTCAGTACTTC.

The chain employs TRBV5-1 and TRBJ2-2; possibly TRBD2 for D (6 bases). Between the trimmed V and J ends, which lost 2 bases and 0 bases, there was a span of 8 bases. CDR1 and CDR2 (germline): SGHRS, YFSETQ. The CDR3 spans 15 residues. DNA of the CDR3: TGCGCCAGCAGCTTTACTAGCCCGAACACCGGGGAGCTGTTTTTT. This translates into CASSFTSPNTGELFF.

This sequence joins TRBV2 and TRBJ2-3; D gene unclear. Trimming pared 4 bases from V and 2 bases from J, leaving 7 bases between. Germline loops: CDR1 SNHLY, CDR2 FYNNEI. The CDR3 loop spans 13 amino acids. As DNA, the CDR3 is TGTGCCAGCAGTGTGAGGTACACAGATACGCAGTATTTT. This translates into CASSVRYTDTQYF.

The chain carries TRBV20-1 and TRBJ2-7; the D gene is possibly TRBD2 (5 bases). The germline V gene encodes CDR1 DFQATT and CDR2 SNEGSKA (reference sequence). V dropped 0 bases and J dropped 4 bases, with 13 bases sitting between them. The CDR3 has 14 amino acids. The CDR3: CSARDLSSGYEQYF. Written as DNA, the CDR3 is TGCAGTGCTAGAGATCTGTCCAGCGGATACGAGCAGTACTTC.

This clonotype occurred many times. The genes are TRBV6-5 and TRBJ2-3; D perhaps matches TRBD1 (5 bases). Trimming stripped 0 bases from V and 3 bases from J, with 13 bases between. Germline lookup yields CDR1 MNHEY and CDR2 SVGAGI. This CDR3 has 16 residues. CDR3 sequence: CASSYSHGSGTDTQYF. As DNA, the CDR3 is TGTGCCAGCAGTTACTCGCACGGGTCAGGGACAGATACGCAGTATTTT.

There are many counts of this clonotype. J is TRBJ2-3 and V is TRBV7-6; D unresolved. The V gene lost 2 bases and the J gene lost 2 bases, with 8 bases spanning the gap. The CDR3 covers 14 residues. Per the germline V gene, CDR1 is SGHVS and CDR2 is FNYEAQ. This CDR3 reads CASSLTSSTDTQYF. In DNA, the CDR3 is TGTGCCAGCAGCTTAACTTCCTCCACAGATACGCAGTATTTT.

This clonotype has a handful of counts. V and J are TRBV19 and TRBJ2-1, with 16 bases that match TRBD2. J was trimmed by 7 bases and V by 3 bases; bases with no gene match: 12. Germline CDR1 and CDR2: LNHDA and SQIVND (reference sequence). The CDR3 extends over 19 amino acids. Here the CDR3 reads CASSMWGLAGGGLLNEQFF. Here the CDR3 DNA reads TGTGCCAGTAGTATGTGGGGACTAGCGGGGGGGGGTCTTCTTAATGAGCAGTTCTTC.

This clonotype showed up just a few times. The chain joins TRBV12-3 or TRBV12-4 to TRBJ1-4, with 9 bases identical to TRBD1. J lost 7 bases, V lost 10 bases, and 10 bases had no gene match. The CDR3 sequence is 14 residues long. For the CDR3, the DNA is TGTGCCACCAGCAAACAGGGGGCGCCTGAAAAACTGTTTTTT. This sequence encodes CATSKQGAPEKLFF.

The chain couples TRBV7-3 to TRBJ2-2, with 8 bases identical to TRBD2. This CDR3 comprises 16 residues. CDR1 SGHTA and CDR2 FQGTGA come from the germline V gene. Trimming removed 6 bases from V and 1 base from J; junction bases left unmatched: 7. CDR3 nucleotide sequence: TGTGCCAGCAGTCCTACGGGGGGGATGAACACCGGGGAGCTGTTTTTT. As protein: CASSPTGGMNTGELFF.

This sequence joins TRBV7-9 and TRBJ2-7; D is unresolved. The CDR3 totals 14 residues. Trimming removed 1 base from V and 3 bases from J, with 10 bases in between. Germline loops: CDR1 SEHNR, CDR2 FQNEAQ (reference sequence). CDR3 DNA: TGTGCCAGCAGCTTAGAGTTGGGGTTCTACGAGCAGTACTTC. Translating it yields CASSLELGFYEQYF.

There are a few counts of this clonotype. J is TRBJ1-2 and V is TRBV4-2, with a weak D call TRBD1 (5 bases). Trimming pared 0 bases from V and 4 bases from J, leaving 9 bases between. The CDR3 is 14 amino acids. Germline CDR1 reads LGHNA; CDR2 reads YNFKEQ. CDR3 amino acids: CASSQDIGAYGYTF. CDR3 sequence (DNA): TGTGCCAGCAGCCAAGATATAGGGGCCTATGGCTACACCTTC.

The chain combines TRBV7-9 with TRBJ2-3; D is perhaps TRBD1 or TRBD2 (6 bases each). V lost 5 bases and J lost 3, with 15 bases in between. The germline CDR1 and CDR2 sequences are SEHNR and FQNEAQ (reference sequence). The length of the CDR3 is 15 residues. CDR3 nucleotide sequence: TGTGCCAGCAGCCCTATGGGGGGCCAAACAGATACGCAGTATTTT. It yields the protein CASSPMGGQTDTQYF.

CDR3 protein: CASSRTGVPEAFF. In DNA, the CDR3 is TGTGCCAGCAGTCGGACAGGGGTTCCTGAAGCTTTCTTT. The V call is TRBV25-1, the J call TRBJ1-1; 9 bases are shared with TRBD1. The V segment lost 5 bases and the J segment 6 bases; nucleotides outside the gene matches: 4. The V gene's germline CDR1 is MGHDK and CDR2 SYGVNS. There are 13 residues in the CDR3.

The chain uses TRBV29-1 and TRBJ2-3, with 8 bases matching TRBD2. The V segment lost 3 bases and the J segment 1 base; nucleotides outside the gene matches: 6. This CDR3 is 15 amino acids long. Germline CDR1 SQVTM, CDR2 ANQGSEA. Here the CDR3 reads CSVESSGGRTDTQYF. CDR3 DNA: TGCAGCGTTGAGTCAAGCGGGGGTCGCACAGATACGCAGTATTTT.

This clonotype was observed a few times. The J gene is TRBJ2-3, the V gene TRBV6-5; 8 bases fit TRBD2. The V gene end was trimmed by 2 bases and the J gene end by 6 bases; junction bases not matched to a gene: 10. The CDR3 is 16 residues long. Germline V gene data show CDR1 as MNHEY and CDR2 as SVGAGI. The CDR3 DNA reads TGTGCCAGCAGTTACGATATTAGCGGGGCCCTCGATACGCAGTATTTT. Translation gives CASSYDISGALDTQYF.

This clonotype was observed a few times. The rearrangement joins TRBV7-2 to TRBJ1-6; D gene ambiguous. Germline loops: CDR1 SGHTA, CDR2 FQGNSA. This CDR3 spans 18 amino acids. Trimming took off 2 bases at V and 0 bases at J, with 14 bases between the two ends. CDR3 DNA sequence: TGTGCCAGCAGCTTAAGCGGAAGCTCGAGCTCCTATAATTCACCCCTCCACTTT. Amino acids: CASSLSGSSSSYNSPLHF.

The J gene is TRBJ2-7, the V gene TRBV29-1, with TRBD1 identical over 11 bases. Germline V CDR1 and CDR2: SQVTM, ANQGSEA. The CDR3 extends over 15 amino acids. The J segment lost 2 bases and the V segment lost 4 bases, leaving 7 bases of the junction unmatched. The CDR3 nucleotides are TGCAGCGTTGCCGGGGACAGGGGGGGAACCTACGAGCAGTACTTC. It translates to CSVAGDRGGTYEQYF.

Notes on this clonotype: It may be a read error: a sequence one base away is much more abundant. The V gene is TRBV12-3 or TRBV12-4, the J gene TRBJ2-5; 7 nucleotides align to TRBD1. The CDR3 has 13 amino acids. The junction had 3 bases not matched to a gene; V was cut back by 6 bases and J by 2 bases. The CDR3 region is CASSGTEQETQYF. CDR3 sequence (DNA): TGTGCCAGCAGCGGGACAGAGCAAGAGACCCAGTACTTC.

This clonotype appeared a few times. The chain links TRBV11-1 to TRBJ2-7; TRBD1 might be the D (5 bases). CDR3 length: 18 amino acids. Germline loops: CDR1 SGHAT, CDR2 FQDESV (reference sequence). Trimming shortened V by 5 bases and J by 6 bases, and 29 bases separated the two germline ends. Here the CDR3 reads CASSPLSGQALPVSEQYF. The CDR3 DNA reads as TGTGCCAGCAGCCCGTTGTCAGGGCAGGCCCTTCCCGTCTCCGAGCAGTACTTC.